These T cell receptor beta chains were read from a single sample in a study of blood T cell repertoires in COVID-19. Produced via immunoSEQ multiplex PCR; TCRdb's table is partial and in-frame only. The sample comprises a few hundred thousand clones, roughly 88% of which are singletons, and more than 9.5% rests with the top ten. The specimen was peripheral blood. The receptor set was obtained from a woman between 65 and 79 years old with acute or convalescent COVID-19. Both conserved end residues are part of each CDR3. The order of the fields is D gene, clone size, J gene, V gene, CDR3 protein, CDR3 DNA. The D gene is left open where the match is weak. Clone size is not always given. Where it is, it says once, few, many or a class for expanded clones.

NA NA TRBJ1-5 TRBV5-6 CASSVRDTNQPQHF TGTGCCAGCAGTGTCCGGGACACTAATCAGCCCCAGCATTTT
NA NA TRBJ1-1 TRBV30 CAWKAGPNTEAFF TGTGCCTGGAAGGCAGGGCCGAACACTGAAGCTTTCTTT
TRBD2 NA TRBJ2-2 TRBV19 CASSIVRTSRTGELFF TGTGCCAGTAGTATAGTTAGGACTAGTCGAACCGGGGAGCTGTTTTTT
NA NA TRBJ1-1 TRBV5-6 CASSLSSGTEAFF TGTGCCAGCAGCTTAAGCTCGGGGACTGAAGCTTTCTTT
NA NA TRBJ1-1 TRBV6-5 CASQEGGANTEAFF TGTGCCAGCCAAGAGGGGGGGGCGAACACTGAAGCTTTCTTT
NA NA TRBJ1-6 TRBV3-1/TRBV3-2 CASSQGASTNSPLHF TGTGCCAGCAGCCAAGGGGCATCAACTAATTCACCCCTCCACTTT
TRBD1 NA TRBJ1-5 TRBV2 CASDTGAGNQPQHF TGTGCCAGCGATACAGGGGCGGGTAATCAGCCCCAGCATTTT
NA NA TRBJ2-1 TRBV5-4 CASSLSGPSYNEQFF TGTGCCAGCAGCTTATCGGGTCCCTCCTACAATGAGCAGTTCTTC
TRBD2 NA TRBJ2-3 TRBV7-2 CASSFRLAGGGDTQYF TGTGCCAGCAGCTTTCGTCTAGCGGGGGGTGGAGATACGCAGTATTTT
NA NA TRBJ1-3 TRBV18 CASSPSDRPSGNTIYF TGTGCCAGCTCACCCTCCGACAGACCCTCTGGAAACACCATATATTTT
NA once TRBJ2-1 TRBV5-6 CASSLRDRAQFF TGTGCCAGCAGCTTGAGAGACAGAGCACAGTTCTTC
TRBD1 NA TRBJ2-5 TRBV6-5 CASSQTRGWVETQYF TGTGCCAGCTCCCAAACCAGGGGGTGGGTGGAGACCCAGTACTTC
NA NA TRBJ2-6 TRBV10-2 CASSLRGKSSGANVLTF TGCGCCAGCAGTTTAAGGGGGAAGAGCTCTGGGGCCAACGTCCTGACTTTC
NA NA TRBJ1-4 TRBV7-8 CASSMTENNEKLFF TGTGCCAGCAGCATGACAGAAAACAATGAAAAACTGTTTTTT
NA NA TRBJ2-5 TRBV5-1 CASSFGFSETQYF TGCGCCAGCAGCTTCGGGTTTTCTGAGACCCAGTACTTC
NA NA TRBJ2-5 TRBV7-7 CASSFAGSQETQYF TGTGCTAGCAGCTTTGCGGGGTCCCAAGAGACCCAGTACTTC
NA few TRBJ2-7 TRBV20-1 CSASWEHEQYF TGCAGTGCTAGTTGGGAGCACGAGCAGTACTTC
TRBD1 NA TRBJ1-2 TRBV6-5 CASSSGTGVYGYTF TGTGCCAGCAGCTCCGGGACAGGGGTCTATGGCTACACCTTC
NA NA TRBJ2-1 TRBV14 CASSLNWIGNEQFF TGTGCCAGCAGCCTAAACTGGATCGGGAATGAGCAGTTCTTC
TRBD2 once TRBJ2-7 TRBV7-8 CASSLGTSGGYEQYF TGTGCCAGCAGCTTAGGGACTAGCGGGGGGTACGAGCAGTACTTC
NA NA TRBJ2-7 TRBV11-2 CASSPSYEQYF TGTGCCAGCAGCCCGAGCTACGAGCAGTACTTC
NA once TRBJ2-2 TRBV5-6 CASSLNKRRTGELFF TGTGCCAGCAGCTTGAACAAAAGGAGAACCGGGGAGCTGTTTTTT
TRBD1 NA TRBJ1-3 TRBV30 CAWCRTGGRVNTIYF TGTGCCTGGTGTAGGACAGGGGGAAGGGTTAACACCATATATTTT
NA once TRBJ1-2 TRBV14 CASSQDRGVGYGYTF TGTGCCAGCAGCCAAGATCGGGGGGTAGGCTATGGCTACACCTTC
NA NA TRBJ1-5 TRBV30 CAWSLGGGSQPQHF TGTGCCTGGAGTCTGGGAGGTGGATCTCAGCCCCAGCATTTT
NA NA TRBJ2-3 TRBV3-1/TRBV3-2 CASSLRGTDTQYF TGTGCCAGCAGTCTAAGGGGGACAGATACGCAGTATTTT